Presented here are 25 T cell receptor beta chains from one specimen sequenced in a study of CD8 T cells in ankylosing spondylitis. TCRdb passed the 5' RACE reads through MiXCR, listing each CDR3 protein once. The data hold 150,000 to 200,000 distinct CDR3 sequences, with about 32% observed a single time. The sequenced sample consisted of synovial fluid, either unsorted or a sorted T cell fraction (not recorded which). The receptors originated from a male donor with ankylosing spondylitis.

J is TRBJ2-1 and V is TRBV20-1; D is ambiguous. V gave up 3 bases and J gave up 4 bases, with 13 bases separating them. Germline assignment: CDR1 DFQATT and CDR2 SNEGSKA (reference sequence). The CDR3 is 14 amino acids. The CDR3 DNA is TGCAGTGCTAGTAGGGCGGAGACGTACAATGAGCAGTTCTTC. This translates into CSASRAETYNEQFF.

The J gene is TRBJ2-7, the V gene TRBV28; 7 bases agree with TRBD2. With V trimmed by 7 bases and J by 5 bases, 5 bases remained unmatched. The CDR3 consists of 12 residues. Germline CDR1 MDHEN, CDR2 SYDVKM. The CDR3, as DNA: TGTGCCAGCACGCGGGAGTATGACGAGCAGTACTTC. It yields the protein CASTREYDEQYF.

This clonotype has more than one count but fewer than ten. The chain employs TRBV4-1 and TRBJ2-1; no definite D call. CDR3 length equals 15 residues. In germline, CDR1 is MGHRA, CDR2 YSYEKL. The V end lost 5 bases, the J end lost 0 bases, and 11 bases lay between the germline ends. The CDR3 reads CASSKVVSSYNEQFF. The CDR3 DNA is TGCGCCAGCAGCAAGGTGGTCAGCTCCTACAATGAGCAGTTCTTC.

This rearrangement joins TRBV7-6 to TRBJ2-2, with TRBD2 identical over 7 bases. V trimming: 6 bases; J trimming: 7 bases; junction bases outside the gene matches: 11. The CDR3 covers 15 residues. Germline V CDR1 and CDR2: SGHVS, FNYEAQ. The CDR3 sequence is CASRPWREPHGELFF. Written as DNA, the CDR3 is TGTGCCAGCAGACCCTGGCGGGAGCCCCACGGGGAGCTGTTTTTT.

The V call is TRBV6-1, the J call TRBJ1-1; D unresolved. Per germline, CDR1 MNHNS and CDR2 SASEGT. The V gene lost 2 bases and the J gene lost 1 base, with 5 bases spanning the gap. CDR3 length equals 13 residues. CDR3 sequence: CASSEKRNTEAFF. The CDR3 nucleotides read TGTGCCAGCAGTGAAAAAAGGAACACTGAAGCTTTCTTT.

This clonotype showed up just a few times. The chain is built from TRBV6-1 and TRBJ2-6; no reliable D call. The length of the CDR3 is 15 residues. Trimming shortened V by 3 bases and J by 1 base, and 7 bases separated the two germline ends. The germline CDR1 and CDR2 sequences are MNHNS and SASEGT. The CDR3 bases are TGTGCCAGCAGTGATCTGTCTTCTGGGGCCAACGTCCTGACTTTC. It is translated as CASSDLSSGANVLTF.

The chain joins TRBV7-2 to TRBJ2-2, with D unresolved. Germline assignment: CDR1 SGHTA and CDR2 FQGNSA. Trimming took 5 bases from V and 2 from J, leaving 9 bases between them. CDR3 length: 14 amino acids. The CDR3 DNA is TGTGCCAGCAGCCGCGCTTATAACACCGGGGAGCTGTTTTTT. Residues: CASSRAYNTGELFF. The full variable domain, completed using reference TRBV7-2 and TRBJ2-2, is GAGVSQSPSNKVTEKGKDVELRCDPISGHTALYWYRQSLGQGLEFLIYFQGNSAPDKSGLPSDRFSAERTGGSVSTLTIQRTQQEDSAVYLCASSRAYNTGELFFGEGSRLTVL.

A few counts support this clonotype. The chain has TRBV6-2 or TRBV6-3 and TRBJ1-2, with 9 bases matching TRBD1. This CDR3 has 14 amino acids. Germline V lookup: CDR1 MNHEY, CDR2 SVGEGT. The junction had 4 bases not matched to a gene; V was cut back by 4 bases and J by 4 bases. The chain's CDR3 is CASSSTGGGYGYTF. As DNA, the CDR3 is TGTGCCAGCAGTTCCACAGGGGGCGGCTATGGCTACACCTTC.

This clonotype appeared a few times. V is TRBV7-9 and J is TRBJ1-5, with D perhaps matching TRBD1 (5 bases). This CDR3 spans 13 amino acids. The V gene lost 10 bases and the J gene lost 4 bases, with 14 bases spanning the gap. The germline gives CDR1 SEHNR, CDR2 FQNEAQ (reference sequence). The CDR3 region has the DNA TGTGCCATAGAGATTGACAGTAATCAGCCCCAGCATTTT. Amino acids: CAIEIDSNQPQHF.

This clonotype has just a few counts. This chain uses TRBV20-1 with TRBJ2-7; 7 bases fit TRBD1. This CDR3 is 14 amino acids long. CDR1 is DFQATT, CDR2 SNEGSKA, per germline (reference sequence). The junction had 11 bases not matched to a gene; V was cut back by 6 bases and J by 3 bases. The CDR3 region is CSAFNPTGHYEQYF. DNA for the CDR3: TGCAGTGCCTTCAATCCGACAGGGCACTACGAGCAGTACTTC.

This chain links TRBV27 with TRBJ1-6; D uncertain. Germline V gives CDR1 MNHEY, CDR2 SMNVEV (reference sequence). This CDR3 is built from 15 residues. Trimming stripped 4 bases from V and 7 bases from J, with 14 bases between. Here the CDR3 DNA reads TGTGCCAGCAGTTCAACTTACGGTGGCAATTCACCCCTCCACTTT. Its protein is CASSSTYGGNSPLHF.

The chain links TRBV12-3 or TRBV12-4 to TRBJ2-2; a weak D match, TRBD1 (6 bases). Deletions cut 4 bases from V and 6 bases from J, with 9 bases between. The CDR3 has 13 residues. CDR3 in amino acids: CASSYRVPGELFF. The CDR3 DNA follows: TGTGCCAGCAGTTACAGGGTTCCCGGGGAGCTGTTTTTT.

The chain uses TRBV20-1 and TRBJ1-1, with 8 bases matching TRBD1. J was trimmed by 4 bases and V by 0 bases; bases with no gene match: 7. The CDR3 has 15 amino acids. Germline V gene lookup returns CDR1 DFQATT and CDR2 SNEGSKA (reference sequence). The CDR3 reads CSAREAGQGSTEAFF. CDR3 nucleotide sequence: TGCAGTGCTAGAGAGGCTGGACAGGGATCCACTGAAGCTTTCTTT.

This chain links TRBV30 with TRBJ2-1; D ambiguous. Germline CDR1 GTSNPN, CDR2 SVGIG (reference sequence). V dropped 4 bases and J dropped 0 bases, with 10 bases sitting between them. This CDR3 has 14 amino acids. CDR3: CAWNWQSSYNEQFF. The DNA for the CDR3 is TGTGCCTGGAATTGGCAAAGCTCCTACAATGAGCAGTTCTTC.

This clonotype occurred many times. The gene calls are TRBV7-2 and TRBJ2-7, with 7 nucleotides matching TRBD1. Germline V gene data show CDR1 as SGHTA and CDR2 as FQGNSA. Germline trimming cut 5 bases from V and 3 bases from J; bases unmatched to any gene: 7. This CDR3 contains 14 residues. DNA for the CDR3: TGTGCCAGCAGCAAGCAACAGGGGAGCTACGAGCAGTACTTC. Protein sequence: CASSKQQGSYEQYF.

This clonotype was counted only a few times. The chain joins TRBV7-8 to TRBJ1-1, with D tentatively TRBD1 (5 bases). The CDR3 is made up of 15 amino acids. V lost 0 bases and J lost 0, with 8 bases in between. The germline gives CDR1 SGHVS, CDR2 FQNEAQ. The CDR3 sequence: CASSLAGVMNTEAFF. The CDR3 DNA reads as TGTGCCAGCAGCTTAGCAGGGGTTATGAACACTGAAGCTTTCTTT.

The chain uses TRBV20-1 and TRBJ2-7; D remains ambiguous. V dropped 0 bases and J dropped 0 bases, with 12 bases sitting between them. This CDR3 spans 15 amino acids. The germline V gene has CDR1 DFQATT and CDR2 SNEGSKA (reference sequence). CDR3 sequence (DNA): TGCAGTGCTAGAGATCTGGACGTAAGCTCCTACGAGCAGTACTTC. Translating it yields CSARDLDVSSYEQYF.

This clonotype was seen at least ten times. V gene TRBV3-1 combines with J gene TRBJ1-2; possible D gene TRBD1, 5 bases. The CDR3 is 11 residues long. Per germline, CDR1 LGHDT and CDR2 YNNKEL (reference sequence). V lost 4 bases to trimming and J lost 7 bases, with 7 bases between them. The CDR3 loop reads CASSLRGGYTF. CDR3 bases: TGTGCCAGCAGCCTGAGGGGTGGCTACACCTTC.

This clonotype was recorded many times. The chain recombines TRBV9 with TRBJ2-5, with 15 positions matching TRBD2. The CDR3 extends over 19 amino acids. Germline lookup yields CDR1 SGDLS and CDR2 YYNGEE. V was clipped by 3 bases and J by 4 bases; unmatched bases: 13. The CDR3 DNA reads TGTGCCAGCAGCGCAGGACTAGCGGGAGGGCCTGGTAAAGGAGAGACCCAGTACTTC. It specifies CASSAGLAGGPGKGETQYF.

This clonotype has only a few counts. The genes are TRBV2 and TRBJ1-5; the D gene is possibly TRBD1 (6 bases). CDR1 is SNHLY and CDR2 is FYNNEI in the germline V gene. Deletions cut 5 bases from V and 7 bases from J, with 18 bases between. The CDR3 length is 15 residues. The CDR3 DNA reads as TGTGCCAGCAGTAAGACGTGGGGGCTAGAGCAGCCCCAGCATTTT. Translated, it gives CASSKTWGLEQPQHF.

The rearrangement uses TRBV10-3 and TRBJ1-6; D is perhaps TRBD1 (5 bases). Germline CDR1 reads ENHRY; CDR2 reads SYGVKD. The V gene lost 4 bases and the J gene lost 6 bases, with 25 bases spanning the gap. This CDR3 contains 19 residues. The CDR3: CAISVGPHFAGTLNSPLHF. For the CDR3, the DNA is TGTGCCATCAGTGTAGGGCCCCATTTCGCCGGGACCCTTAATTCACCCCTCCACTTT.

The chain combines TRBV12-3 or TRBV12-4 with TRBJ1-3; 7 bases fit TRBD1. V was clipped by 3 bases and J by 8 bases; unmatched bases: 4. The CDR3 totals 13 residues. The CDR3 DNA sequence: TGTGCCAGCAGTTTCGAGGGGGCTCACACCATATATTTT. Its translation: CASSFEGAHTIYF.

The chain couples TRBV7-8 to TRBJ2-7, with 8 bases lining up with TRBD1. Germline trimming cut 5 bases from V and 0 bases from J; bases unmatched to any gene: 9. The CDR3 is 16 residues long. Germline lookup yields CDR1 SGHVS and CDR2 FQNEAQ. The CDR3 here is CASSAGQGSSSYEQYF. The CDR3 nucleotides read TGTGCCAGCAGCGCAGGACAGGGATCGAGCTCCTACGAGCAGTACTTC.

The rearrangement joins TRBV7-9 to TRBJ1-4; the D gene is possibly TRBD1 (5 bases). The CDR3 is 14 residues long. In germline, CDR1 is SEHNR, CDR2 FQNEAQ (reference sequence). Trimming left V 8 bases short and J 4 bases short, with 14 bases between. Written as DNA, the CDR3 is TGTGCCAGCCCCGAGGGGCACGGTAATGAAAAACTGTTTTTT. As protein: CASPEGHGNEKLFF. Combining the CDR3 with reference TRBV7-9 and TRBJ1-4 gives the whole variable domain DTGVSQNPRHKITKRGQNVTFRCDPISEHNRLYWYRQTLGQGPEFLTYFQNEAQLEKSRLLSDRFSAERPKGSFSTLEIQRTEQGDSAMYLCASPEGHGNEKLFFGSGTQLSVL.

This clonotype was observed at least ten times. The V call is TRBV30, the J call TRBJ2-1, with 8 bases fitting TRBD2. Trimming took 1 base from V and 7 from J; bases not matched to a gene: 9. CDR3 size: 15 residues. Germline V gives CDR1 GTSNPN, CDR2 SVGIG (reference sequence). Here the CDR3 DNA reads TGTGCCTGGAGTGGAACGGGGGGGCCGGGGAATGAGCAGTTCTTC. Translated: CAWSGTGGPGNEQFF.